This T cell receptor beta chain was sequenced during a study of blood T cells in healthy people across ages. A second PCR, run for roughly 7 to 11 cycles, used a sample-barcoded 5' primer plus a J-beta primer mix. MiXCR, run by TCRdb on the 5' RACE reads, gives a single entry per CDR3 protein. Of under 750,000 distinct CDR3 sequences in the sample, 40% to 50% were seen once. Trimming pared 2 bases from V and 0 bases from J, leaving 12 bases between. This CDR3 spans 16 amino acids. The sequence derives from a man older than 75 in good health. The chain combines TRBV12-3 or TRBV12-4 with TRBJ2-3; TRBD2 is a possible D gene (5 bases). The sequenced material came from blood. The CDR3 DNA sequence: TGTGCCAGCAGTTTATCCCAGACTACCAGCACAGATACGCAGTATTTT. Its translation is CASSLSQTTSTDTQYF.